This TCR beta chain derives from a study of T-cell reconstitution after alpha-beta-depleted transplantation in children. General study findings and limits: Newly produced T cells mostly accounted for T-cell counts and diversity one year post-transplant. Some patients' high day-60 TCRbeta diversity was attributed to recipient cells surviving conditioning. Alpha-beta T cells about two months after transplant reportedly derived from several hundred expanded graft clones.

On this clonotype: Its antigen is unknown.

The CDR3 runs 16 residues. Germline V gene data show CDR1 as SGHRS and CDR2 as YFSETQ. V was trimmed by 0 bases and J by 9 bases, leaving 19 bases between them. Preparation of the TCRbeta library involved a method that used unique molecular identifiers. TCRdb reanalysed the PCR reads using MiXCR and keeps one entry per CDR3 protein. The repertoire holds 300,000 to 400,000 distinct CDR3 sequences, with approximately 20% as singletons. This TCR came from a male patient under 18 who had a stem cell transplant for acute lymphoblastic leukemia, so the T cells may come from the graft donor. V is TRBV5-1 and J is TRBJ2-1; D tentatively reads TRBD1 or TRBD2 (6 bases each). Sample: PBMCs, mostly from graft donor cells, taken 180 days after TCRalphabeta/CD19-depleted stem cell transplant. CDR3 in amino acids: CASSLVGGSPGSEQFF. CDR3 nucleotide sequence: TGCGCCAGCAGCTTGGTGGGGGGCTCCCCGGGGAGTGAGCAGTTCTTC.